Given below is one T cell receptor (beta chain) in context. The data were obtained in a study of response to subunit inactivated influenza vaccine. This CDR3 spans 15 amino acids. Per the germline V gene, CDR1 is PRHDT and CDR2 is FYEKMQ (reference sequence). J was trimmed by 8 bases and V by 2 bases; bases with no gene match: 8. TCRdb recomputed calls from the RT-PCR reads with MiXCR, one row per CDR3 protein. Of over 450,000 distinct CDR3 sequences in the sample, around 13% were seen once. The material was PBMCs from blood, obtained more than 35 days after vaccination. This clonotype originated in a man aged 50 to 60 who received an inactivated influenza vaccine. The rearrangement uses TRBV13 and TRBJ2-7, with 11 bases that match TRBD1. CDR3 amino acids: CASSLPGTGGLKQYF. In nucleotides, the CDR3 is TGTGCCAGCAGCTTACCCGGGACAGGGGGGCTAAAGCAGTACTTC. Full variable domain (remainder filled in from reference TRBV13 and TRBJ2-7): AAGVIQSPRHLIKEKRETATLKCYPIPRHDTVYWYQQGPGQDPQFLISFYEKMQSDKGSIPDRFSAQQFSDYHSELNMSSLELGDSALYFCASSLPGTGGLKQYFGPGTRLTVT.